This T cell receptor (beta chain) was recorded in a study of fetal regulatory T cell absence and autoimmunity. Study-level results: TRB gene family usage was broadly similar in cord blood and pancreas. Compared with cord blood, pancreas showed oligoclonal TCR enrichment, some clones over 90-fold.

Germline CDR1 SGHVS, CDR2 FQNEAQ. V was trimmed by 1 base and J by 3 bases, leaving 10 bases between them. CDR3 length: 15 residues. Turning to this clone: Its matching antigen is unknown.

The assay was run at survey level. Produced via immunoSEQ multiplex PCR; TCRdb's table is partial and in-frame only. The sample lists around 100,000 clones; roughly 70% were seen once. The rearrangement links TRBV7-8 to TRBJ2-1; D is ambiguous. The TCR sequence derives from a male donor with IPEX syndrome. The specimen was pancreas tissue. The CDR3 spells CASSLVPDGYNEQFF. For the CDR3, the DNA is TGTGCCAGCAGCTTAGTTCCGGACGGCTACAATGAGCAGTTCTTC.